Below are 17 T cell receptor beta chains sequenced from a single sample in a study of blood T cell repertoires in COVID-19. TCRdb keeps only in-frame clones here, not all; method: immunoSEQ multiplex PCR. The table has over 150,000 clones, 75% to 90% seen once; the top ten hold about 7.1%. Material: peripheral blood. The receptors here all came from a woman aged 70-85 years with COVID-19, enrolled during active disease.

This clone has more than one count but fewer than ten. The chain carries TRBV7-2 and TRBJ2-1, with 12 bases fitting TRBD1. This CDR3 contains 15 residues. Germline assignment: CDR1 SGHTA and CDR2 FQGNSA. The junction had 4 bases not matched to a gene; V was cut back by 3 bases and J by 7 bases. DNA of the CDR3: TGTGCCAGCAGCTTCTTGGGACAGGGGGCGAATGAGCAGTTCTTC. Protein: CASSFLGQGANEQFF.

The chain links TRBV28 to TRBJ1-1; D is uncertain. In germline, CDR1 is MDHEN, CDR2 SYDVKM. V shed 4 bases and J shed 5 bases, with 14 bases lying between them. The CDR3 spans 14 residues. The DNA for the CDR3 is TGTGCCAGCAGTTCCCCCTCGTTGGAGACTGAAGCTTTCTTT. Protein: CASSSPSLETEAFF.

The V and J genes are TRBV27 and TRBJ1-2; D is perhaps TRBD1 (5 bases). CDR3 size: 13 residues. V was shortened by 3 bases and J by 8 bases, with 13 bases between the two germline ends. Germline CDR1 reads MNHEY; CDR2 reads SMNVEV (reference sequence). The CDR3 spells CASSFLLGRGYTF. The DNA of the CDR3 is TGTGCCAGCAGTTTCCTATTGGGGCGGGGCTACACCTTC.

This chain's CDR3 is CASKGTSGRTGELFF. The CDR3 nucleotides are TGTGCCAGTAAGGGGACTAGCGGTCGCACCGGGGAGCTGTTTTTT. The rearrangement joins TRBV19 to TRBJ2-2; 11 nucleotides align to TRBD2. V dropped 7 bases and J dropped 4; count of bases not matched to a gene: 5. This CDR3 is 15 amino acids long. CDR1 and CDR2 (germline): LNHDA, SQIVND (reference sequence).

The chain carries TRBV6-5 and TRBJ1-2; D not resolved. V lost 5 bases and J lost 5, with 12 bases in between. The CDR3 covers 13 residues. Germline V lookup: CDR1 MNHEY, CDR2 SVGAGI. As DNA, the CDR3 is TGTGCCAGCAGTCCCCCGGGGAGGTATGGCTACACCTTC. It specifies CASSPPGRYGYTF.

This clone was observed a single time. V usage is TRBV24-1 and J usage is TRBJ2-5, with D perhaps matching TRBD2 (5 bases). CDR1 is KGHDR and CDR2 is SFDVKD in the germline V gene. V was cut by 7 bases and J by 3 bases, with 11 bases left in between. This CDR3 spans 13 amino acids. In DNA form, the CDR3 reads TGTGCCACCAGGAGACCGGGAAAAGAGACCCAGTACTTC. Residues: CATRRPGKETQYF.

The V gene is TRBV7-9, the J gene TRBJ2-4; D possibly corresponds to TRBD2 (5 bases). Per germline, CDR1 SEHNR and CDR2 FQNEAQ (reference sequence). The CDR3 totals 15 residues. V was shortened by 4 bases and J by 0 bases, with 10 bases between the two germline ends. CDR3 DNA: TGTGCCAGCAGCTCATTAGCGTTAGCCAAAAACATTCAGTACTTC. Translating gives CASSSLALAKNIQYF.

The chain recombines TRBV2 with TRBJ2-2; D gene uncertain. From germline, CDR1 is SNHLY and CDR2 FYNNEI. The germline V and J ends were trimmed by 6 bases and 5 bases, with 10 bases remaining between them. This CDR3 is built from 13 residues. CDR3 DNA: TGTGCCAGCAGGGTCCTAGGAACCGGGGAGCTGTTTTTT. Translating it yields CASRVLGTGELFF.

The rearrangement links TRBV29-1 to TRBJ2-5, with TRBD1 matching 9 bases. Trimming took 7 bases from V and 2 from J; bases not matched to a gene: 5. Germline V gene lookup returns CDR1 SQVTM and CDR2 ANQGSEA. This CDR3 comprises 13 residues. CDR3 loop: CSGGDRVQETQYF. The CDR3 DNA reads TGCAGCGGGGGGGACAGGGTTCAAGAGACCCAGTACTTC.

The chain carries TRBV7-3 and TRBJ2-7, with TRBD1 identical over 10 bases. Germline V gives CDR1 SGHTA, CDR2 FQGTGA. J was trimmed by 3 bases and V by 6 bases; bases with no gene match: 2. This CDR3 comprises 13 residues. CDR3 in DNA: TGTGCCAGCAGTCGGGACAGGGGCTACGAGCAGTACTTC. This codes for CASSRDRGYEQYF. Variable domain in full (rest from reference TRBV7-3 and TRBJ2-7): GAGVSQTPSNKVTEKGKYVELRCDPISGHTALYWYRQSLGQGPEFLIYFQGTGAADDSGLPNDRFFAVRPEGSVSTLKIQRTERGDSAVYLCASSRDRGYEQYFGPGTRLTVT.

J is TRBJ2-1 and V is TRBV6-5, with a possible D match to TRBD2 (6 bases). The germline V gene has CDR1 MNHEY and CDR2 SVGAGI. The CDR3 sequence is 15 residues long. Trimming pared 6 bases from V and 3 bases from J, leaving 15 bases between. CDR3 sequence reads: CASRIGGNNYNEQFF. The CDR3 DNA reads TGTGCCAGCAGAATCGGAGGGAACAACTACAATGAGCAGTTCTTC.

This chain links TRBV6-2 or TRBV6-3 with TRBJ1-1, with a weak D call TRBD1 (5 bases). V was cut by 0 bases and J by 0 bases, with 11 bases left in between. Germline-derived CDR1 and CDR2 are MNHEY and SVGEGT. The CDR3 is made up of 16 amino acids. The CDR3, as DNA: TGTGCCAGCAGTTACTCGAGACAGACCATGAACACTGAAGCTTTCTTT. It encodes CASSYSRQTMNTEAFF.

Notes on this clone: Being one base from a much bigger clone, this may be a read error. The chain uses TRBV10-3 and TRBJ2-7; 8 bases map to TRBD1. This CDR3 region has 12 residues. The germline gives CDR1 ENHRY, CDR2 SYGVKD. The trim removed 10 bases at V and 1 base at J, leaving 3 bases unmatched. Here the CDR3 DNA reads TGTGCCACCCAGGGGGCGTCCTACGAGCAGTACTTC. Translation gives CATQGASYEQYF.

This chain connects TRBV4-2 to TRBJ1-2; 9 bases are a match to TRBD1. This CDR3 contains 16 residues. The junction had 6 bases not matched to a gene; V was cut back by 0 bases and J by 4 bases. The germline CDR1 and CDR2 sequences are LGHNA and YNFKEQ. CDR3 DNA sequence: TGTGCCAGCAGCCAAGAAATAGGGACAGGGTCCTATGGCTACACCTTC. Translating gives CASSQEIGTGSYGYTF.

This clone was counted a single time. This CDR3 is CASSPGTSQTDTQYF. In nucleotides, the CDR3 is TGCGCCAGCAGCCCGGGGACTAGCCAGACAGATACGCAGTATTTT. This rearrangement joins TRBV5-1 to TRBJ2-3; the match to TRBD2 covers 9 bases. This CDR3 spans 15 amino acids. Germline values: CDR1 SGHRS, CDR2 YFSETQ. V trimming: 4 bases; J trimming: 3 bases; junction bases outside the gene matches: 6.

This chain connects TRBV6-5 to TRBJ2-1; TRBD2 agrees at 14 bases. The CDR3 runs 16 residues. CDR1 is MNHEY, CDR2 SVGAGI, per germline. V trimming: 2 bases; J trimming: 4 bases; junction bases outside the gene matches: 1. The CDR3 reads CASSYGTSGSYNEQFF. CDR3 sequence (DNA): TGTGCCAGCAGTTACGGGACTAGCGGGAGTTACAATGAGCAGTTCTTC.

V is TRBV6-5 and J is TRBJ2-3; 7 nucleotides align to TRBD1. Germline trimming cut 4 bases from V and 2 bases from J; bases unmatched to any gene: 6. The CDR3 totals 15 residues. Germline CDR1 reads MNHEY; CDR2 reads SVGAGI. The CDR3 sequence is CASSLRTGYTDTQYF. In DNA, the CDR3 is TGTGCCAGCAGTTTAAGGACAGGATACACAGATACGCAGTATTTT.